These 27 T cell receptor beta chains originate from one sample sequenced in a study of T cells in Graves' hyperthyroidism and ophthalmopathy. From RNA transcripts, TCR beta CDR3 regions were amplified. An initial round of RT-PCR targeting the TCR CDR3 relied on the HTBI primer set. TCRdb re-called the multiplex PCR reads through MiXCR, storing one row per CDR3 protein. Among around 490,000 distinct CDR3 sequences listed, about 20% were seen once. The sequencing sample was made of blood. Receptor source: a man aged 35 to 55 with Graves' ophthalmopathy.

This clonotype was found many times. The J gene is TRBJ2-7, the V gene TRBV6-1; unclear D gene. The CDR3 totals 15 residues. CDR1 is MNHNS, CDR2 SASEGT, per germline. V was shortened by 6 bases and J by 3 bases, with 18 bases between the two germline ends. The DNA for the CDR3 is TGTGCCAGCAGACCCACCCTTTCTTCAAACTACGAGCAGTACTTC. This encodes CASRPTLSSNYEQYF.

The table lists this clonotype with a few counts. The rearrangement links TRBV6-1 to TRBJ1-4; D unclear. This CDR3 has 16 residues. Trimming cost V 5 bases and J 3 bases, with 16 bases left between them. Per the germline V gene, CDR1 is MNHNS and CDR2 is SASEGT. CDR3 nucleotides: TGTGCCAGCAGTTCCGGACTTGGATCAGCTAATGAAAAACTGTTTTTT. Its translation is CASSSGLGSANEKLFF.

Of note for this clonotype: At one of its ends the junction is not consistent with the germline gene, which may arise from a read error. The gene calls are TRBV5-5 and TRBJ1-6; 7 nucleotides line up with TRBD1. CDR1 is SGHKS, CDR2 YYEKEE, per germline (reference sequence). The CDR3 length is 14 residues. Here the CDR3 reads CASSLGTVNSPLRF. CDR3 DNA sequence: TGTGCCAGCAGCTTAGGGACAGTCAATTCACCCCTCCGCTTT.

In this sample, this clonotype turned up a few times. The chain joins TRBV18 to TRBJ1-4; D is unclear. Germline V gene data show CDR1 as KGHSH and CDR2 as LQKENI. CDR3 size: 14 residues. Trimming pared 4 bases from V and 4 bases from J, leaving 10 bases between. CDR3 nucleotide sequence: TGTGCCAGCTCACAGGGTTTCGGTAATGAAAAACTGTTTTTT. The encoded protein is CASSQGFGNEKLFF.

The rearrangement joins TRBV29-1 to TRBJ1-5; a weak D match, TRBD1 (5 bases). In germline, CDR1 is SQVTM, CDR2 ANQGSEA. V dropped 4 bases and J dropped 0 bases, with 7 bases sitting between them. This CDR3 has 13 amino acids. CDR3 nucleotide sequence: TGCAGCGTTGGGGGGTCTAGCAATCAGCCCCAGCATTTT. Its protein is CSVGGSSNQPQHF.

J is TRBJ2-5 and V is TRBV7-9; D might be TRBD1 (5 bases). The CDR3 sequence is 12 residues long. CDR1 SEHNR and CDR2 FQNEAQ come from the germline V gene (reference sequence). V was pared by 5 bases and J by 7 bases, with 11 bases between. For the CDR3, the DNA is TGTGCCAGCAGCCGCCCCACAGGGACCCAGTACTTC. Translation gives CASSRPTGTQYF.

The V gene is TRBV7-2, the J gene TRBJ2-1; a weak D match, TRBD2 (6 bases). Trimming took 5 bases from V and 16 from J, leaving 18 bases between them. Germline V gene data show CDR1 as SGHTA and CDR2 as FQGNSA. This CDR3 comprises 12 residues. The CDR3 coding sequence is TGTGCCAGCAGCCCAAGGCGGGACTTCGTTTTCTTC. Its translation is CASSPRRDFVFF.

This clonotype appeared a few times. The CDR3 loop reads CASSSSQGAGEQYF. For the CDR3, the DNA is TGCGCCAGCAGCTCGTCACAGGGGGCTGGCGAGCAGTACTTC. The chain uses TRBV5-1 and TRBJ2-7; 9 bases align to TRBD1. The J segment lost 6 bases and the V segment lost 3 bases, leaving 7 bases of the junction unmatched. Germline loops: CDR1 SGHRS, CDR2 YFSETQ. The CDR3 has 14 residues.

The chain joins TRBV29-1 to TRBJ2-7; D is tentatively TRBD1 or TRBD2 (6 bases each). Germline V CDR1 and CDR2: SQVTM, ANQGSEA. V lost 3 bases, J lost 3 bases, and 18 bases lay in between. This CDR3 comprises 15 residues. CDR3 sequence (DNA): TGCAGCGTTGAGTGGGTGGGGGGCGCAGGCTACGAGCAGTACTTC. Encoded protein: CSVEWVGGAGYEQYF.

This clonotype showed up just a few times. J is TRBJ2-7 and V is TRBV18; the D gene could be TRBD1 or TRBD2 (5 bases each). The germline V and J ends were trimmed by 0 bases and 0 bases, with 12 bases remaining between them. Per germline, CDR1 KGHSH and CDR2 LQKENI. The CDR3 has 16 amino acids. The CDR3 reads CASSPPGLRGSYEQYF. The CDR3 nucleotides are TGTGCCAGCTCACCACCGGGGCTTCGGGGCTCCTACGAGCAGTACTTC.

This clonotype was seen a handful of times. The genes are TRBV11-2 and TRBJ2-1; weak D call: TRBD1 (5 bases). Trimming took 3 bases from V and 9 from J, leaving 12 bases between them. CDR3 length: 13 amino acids. Germline CDR1 and CDR2: SGHAT and FQNNGV. CDR3 region: CASSLGRDFEQFF. The CDR3 DNA reads as TGTGCCAGCAGCTTGGGCAGGGATTTTGAGCAGTTCTTC.

This clonotype was counted many times. The V gene is TRBV28, the J gene TRBJ2-7; TRBD2 matches at 9 bases. CDR3 length: 16 residues. Germline CDR1 and CDR2: MDHEN and SYDVKM. J was trimmed by 2 bases and V by 5 bases; bases with no gene match: 10. DNA of the CDR3: TGTGCCAGCAGTCCCATCAGGGCGGGAGGGACCTACGAGCAGTACTTC. Protein sequence: CASSPIRAGGTYEQYF.

V and J are TRBV18 and TRBJ2-2; the match to TRBD1 covers 8 bases. This CDR3 spans 17 amino acids. Per germline, CDR1 KGHSH and CDR2 LQKENI. V lost 1 base, J lost 1 base, and 5 bases stayed unmatched. CDR3 protein: CASSPRYGQGNTGELFF. The DNA for the CDR3 is TGTGCCAGCTCACCACGCTACGGACAGGGGAACACCGGGGAGCTGTTTTTT.

Many counts were recorded for this clonotype. V gene TRBV29-1 combines with J gene TRBJ1-1, with unresolved D. Trimming cost V 3 bases and J 5 bases, with 10 bases left between them. Germline CDR1 reads SQVTM; CDR2 reads ANQGSEA. This CDR3 is 12 amino acids long. The CDR3 loop is CSVEAGETEAFF. DNA of the CDR3: TGCAGCGTTGAGGCCGGAGAGACTGAAGCTTTCTTT.

As for this clonotype: A read error may be the cause here, since a much bigger clone is one base away. The gene calls are TRBV28 and TRBJ2-1, with D tentatively TRBD1 (6 bases). This CDR3 region has 16 residues. Germline CDR1 reads MDHEN; CDR2 reads SYDVKM. Here the CDR3 reads CAGSTTGTSFGHEQFF. The DNA for the CDR3 is TGTGCCGGCAGTACGACCGGGACAAGTTTTGGACATGAGCAGTTCTTC.

The J gene is TRBJ2-5, the V gene TRBV5-1, with D possibly TRBD2 on 7 matching bases. Germline CDR1 reads SGHRS; CDR2 reads YFSETQ. V lost 0 bases and J lost 1, with 19 bases in between. The CDR3 covers 18 residues. The CDR3: CASSLAIQWGGPQETQYF. The CDR3, as DNA: TGCGCCAGCAGCTTGGCAATTCAGTGGGGGGGCCCCCAAGAGACCCAGTACTTC. Full variable domain (outside the CDR3, taken from reference TRBV5-1 and TRBJ2-5): KAGVTQTPRYLIKTRGQQVTLSCSPISGHRSVSWYQQTPGQGLQFLFEYFSETQRNKGNFPGRFSGRQFSNSRSEMNVSTLELGDSALYLCASSLAIQWGGPQETQYFGPGTRLLVL.

This clonotype was detected a few times. The rearrangement joins TRBV29-1 to TRBJ2-1, with 7 bases matching TRBD1. The CDR3 has 14 amino acids. The V segment lost 4 bases and the J segment 5 bases; nucleotides outside the gene matches: 8. CDR1 is SQVTM and CDR2 is ANQGSEA in the germline V gene. The CDR3: CSVGRDSSNNEQFF. The CDR3 DNA sequence: TGCAGCGTTGGAAGGGACAGTTCTAACAATGAGCAGTTCTTC.

This clonotype was seen many times. This chain connects TRBV12-3 or TRBV12-4 to TRBJ2-5, with unresolved D. V lost 1 base, J lost 5 bases, and 14 bases lay in between. CDR3 length: 15 amino acids. The CDR3 nucleotides read TGTGCCAGCAGTTTAGGCATTTTCACCCCGGAGACCCAGTACTTC. This gives the protein CASSLGIFTPETQYF.

This clonotype occurred many times. CDR3 coding DNA: TGTGCCAGCAGCCCCCAAGGGGTATTCTATGGCTACACCTTC. It translates to CASSPQGVFYGYTF. This chain joins TRBV3-1 and TRBJ1-2; D might be TRBD1 (5 bases). The CDR3 has 14 amino acids. V lost 4 bases and J 4 bases, leaving 13 bases between the germline ends. Germline CDR1 and CDR2: LGHDT and YNNKEL (reference sequence). The variable domain in full, completed from reference TRBV3-1 and TRBJ1-2, reads DTAVSQTPKYLVTQMGNDKSIKCEQNLGHDTMYWYKQDSKKFLKIMFSYNNKELIINETVPNRFSPKSPDKAHLNLHINSLELGDSAVYFCASSPQGVFYGYTFGSGTRLTVV.

This clonotype appeared many times. The chain joins TRBV7-9 to TRBJ1-1, with TRBD1 as a possible D gene (6 bases). CDR1 is SEHNR, CDR2 FQNEAQ, per germline (reference sequence). The CDR3 loop spans 13 amino acids. V lost 6 bases and J lost 5, with 13 bases in between. In nucleotides, the CDR3 is TGTGCCAGCAGTTCACTCCAGGGGACTGAAGCTTTCTTT. It encodes CASSSLQGTEAFF.

This clonotype has at least ten counts. This chain links TRBV28 with TRBJ2-7; the match to TRBD2 covers 8 bases. Trimming cost V 8 bases and J 6 bases; bases outside gene matches: 6. This CDR3 is 12 amino acids long. Germline loops: CDR1 MDHEN, CDR2 SYDVKM. The CDR3 is CASGGGFGEQYF. DNA of the CDR3: TGTGCCAGCGGCGGGGGGTTCGGCGAGCAGTACTTC.

This sequence joins TRBV28 and TRBJ2-1; tentative D call: TRBD2 (5 bases). The V gene's germline CDR1 is MDHEN and CDR2 SYDVKM. The CDR3 covers 19 residues. Trimming pared 5 bases from V and 4 bases from J, leaving 27 bases between. CDR3: CASSPIMGLGPQRYNEQFF. CDR3 nucleotide sequence: TGTGCCAGCAGTCCAATTATGGGCCTCGGACCCCAGCGGTACAATGAGCAGTTCTTC.

This chain uses TRBV5-4 with TRBJ1-1; no definite D call. Germline lookup yields CDR1 SGHNT and CDR2 YYREEE (reference sequence). The CDR3 extends over 13 amino acids. V lost 9 bases to trimming and J lost 1 base, with 13 bases between them. CDR3 loop: CATRREGNTEAFF. The CDR3, as DNA: TGTGCCACCCGGCGGGAGGGGAACACTGAAGCTTTCTTT.

The rearrangement links TRBV12-3 or TRBV12-4 to TRBJ1-3; D might be TRBD1 (5 bases). There are 14 residues in the CDR3. The V gene lost 6 bases and the J gene lost 2 bases, with 11 bases spanning the gap. CDR3: CASRPRGTGNTIYF. CDR3 in DNA: TGTGCCAGCAGGCCTCGGGGGACTGGAAACACCATATATTTT.

The genes are TRBV11-2 and TRBJ2-3, with 7 bases that match TRBD2. CDR1 and CDR2 from the germline V gene are SGHAT and FQNNGV. Unmatched junction bases numbered 8, after V lost 5 bases and J lost 0 bases. This CDR3 contains 16 residues. CDR3 DNA sequence: TGTGCCAGCAGCACTTCTAGCGGCGCTAGCACAGATACGCAGTATTTT. It yields the protein CASSTSSGASTDTQYF.

The sample holds a few counts of this clonotype. The genes are TRBV11-2 and TRBJ1-2; TRBD1 aligns across 7 bases. CDR3 length: 14 residues. Germline assignment: CDR1 SGHAT and CDR2 FQNNGV. V shed 4 bases, J shed 2 bases, and the junction held 4 bases outside the gene matches. The CDR3 DNA sequence: TGTGCCAGCAGCTCGACAGGGAGGAACTATGGCTACACCTTC. This sequence encodes CASSSTGRNYGYTF.

This clonotype was observed a handful of times. This chain links TRBV4-1 with TRBJ1-5; D may be TRBD1 (6 bases). Trimming cost V 4 bases and J 4 bases, with 14 bases left between them. This CDR3 spans 15 amino acids. Germline CDR1 is MGHRA and CDR2 is YSYEKL. The CDR3 protein is CASSPTGHPNQPQHF. The CDR3 DNA follows: TGCGCCAGCAGCCCAACGGGACATCCAAATCAGCCCCAGCATTTT.